This entry features one T cell receptor beta chain sequence. This specimen comes from a study of blood T cell repertoires in COVID-19. Study-level background: The origin of the acute and convalescent COVID-19 samples was the United States, Italy and Spain. T cells, B-cell-depleted T cells, or PBMCs provided the cDNA or gDNA that served as material.

The authors' processing: Amplification of reference gene primers provided the estimated nucleated cell counts. Only in-frame clones appear in the TCRdb table, and some are missing; sequencing was by immunoSEQ multiplex PCR. V and J calls and clone size follow that table, whereas D and trimming were derived from the DNA. The sample records about 260,000 clones, approximately 81% being singletons. The origin of this receptor is a man aged 60-69 years with acute or convalescent COVID-19. Sequencing was performed on peripheral blood.

CDR3 DNA: TGTGCCAGCTCACCTCAAGGGGGAAGACTAGCCAAAAACATTCAGTACTTC. This codes for CASSPQGGRLAKNIQYF. The rearrangement joins TRBV18 to TRBJ2-4, with D possibly being TRBD1 (6 bases). The CDR3 extends over 17 amino acids. The germline V and J ends were trimmed by 3 bases and 0 bases, with 15 bases remaining between them. The germline V gene has CDR1 KGHSH and CDR2 LQKENI.